These 17 T cell receptor beta chains were all obtained from the same sample, sequenced in a study of blood T cells in healthy people across ages. Sample-barcoded 5' priming and a J-beta primer mix drove a second PCR of roughly 6 to 12 cycles. TCRdb processed the 5' RACE reads anew with MiXCR; each CDR3 protein has one entry. The sample holds hundreds of thousands of distinct CDR3 sequences, 55% to 75% seen once. Sequencing used blood. The origin of the receptors is a man aged 30 to 45 in good health.

The chain couples TRBV2 to TRBJ2-1; D ambiguous. Trimming removed 3 bases from V and 7 bases from J, with 7 bases in between. Germline V gene data show CDR1 as SNHLY and CDR2 as FYNNEI. The CDR3 totals 12 residues. CDR3 sequence reads: CASSDPWNEQFF. CDR3 DNA sequence: TGTGCCAGCAGTGATCCTTGGAATGAGCAGTTCTTC.

With regard to this clonotype: The junction departs from the called germline gene at one end, perhaps through a read error. The chain couples TRBV12-3 or TRBV12-4 to TRBJ2-1; D unclear. The CDR3 runs to 13 residues. The CDR3 DNA reads TGTGCCGGCAGCAGGTCTAGGAACAATGAGCAGTTCTTC. It translates to CAGSRSRNNEQFF.

The V gene is TRBV7-8, the J gene TRBJ2-7; maybe TRBD1 (6 bases). CDR1 is SGHVS, CDR2 FQNEAQ, per germline. Trimming left V 1 base short and J 0 bases short, with 10 bases between. The CDR3 runs to 15 residues. For the CDR3, the DNA is TGTGCCAGCAGCTTAGTACAGGGCATCTCCTACGAGCAGTACTTC. This gives the protein CASSLVQGISYEQYF.

This chain uses TRBV5-4 with TRBJ2-7; 10 bases line up with TRBD2. Germline V gene data show CDR1 as SGHNT and CDR2 as YYREEE (reference sequence). Trimming at V came to 4 bases and at J to 5 bases, leaving 9 bases not matched to a gene. The CDR3 spans 15 residues. As DNA, the CDR3 is TGTGCCAGCAGCGCCCGGACTAGCGGACAGGACGAGCAGTACTTC. This translates into CASSARTSGQDEQYF.

As DNA, the CDR3 is TGTGCCAGCAGCTCCATCGACAGAGACTATGGCTACACCTTC. Translation gives CASSSIDRDYGYTF. V is TRBV13 and J is TRBJ1-2; TRBD1 might be the D (5 bases). This CDR3 contains 14 residues. Germline-derived CDR1 and CDR2 are PRHDT and FYEKMQ (reference sequence). V lost 4 bases and J lost 3, with 12 bases in between.

Only a few counts were recorded for this clonotype. The gene calls are TRBV6-5 and TRBJ2-5; D unclear. The V end was cut by 0 bases, the J end by 5 bases, with 13 bases between. In germline, CDR1 is MNHEY, CDR2 SVGAGI. The CDR3 sequence is 15 residues long. The DNA of the CDR3 is TGTGCCAGCAGTTACTCGAAGCCCCAGAGGGAGACCCAGTACTTC. It encodes CASSYSKPQRETQYF.

The gene calls are TRBV20-1 and TRBJ2-3, with a weak D call TRBD2 (6 bases). The CDR3 spans 15 residues. V lost 6 bases and J 2 bases, leaving 18 bases between the germline ends. Germline assignment: CDR1 DFQATT and CDR2 SNEGSKA (reference sequence). CDR3 sequence (DNA): TGCAGTGCCGTTCGCCGGGGGATCCTCACAGATACGCAGTATTTT. It encodes CSAVRRGILTDTQYF.

The chain links TRBV3-1 to TRBJ1-2; 9 nucleotides line up with TRBD1. The CDR3 sequence is 14 residues long. V shed 1 base, J shed 8 bases, and the junction held 5 bases outside the gene matches. Germline CDR1 is LGHDT and CDR2 is YNNKEL (reference sequence). The CDR3 DNA reads as TGTGCCAGCAGCCAAGGGGGACAGGGATGGGGCTACACCTTC. This encodes CASSQGGQGWGYTF.

CDR3 protein: CSARDLGLQYF. The DNA for the CDR3 is TGCAGTGCTAGAGATCTTGGCCTTCAGTACTTC. This chain joins TRBV20-1 and TRBJ2-4; D gene unclear. V lost 0 bases, J lost 11 bases, and 8 bases lay in between. CDR3 length: 11 residues. Germline CDR1 is DFQATT and CDR2 is SNEGSKA (reference sequence).

In this sample, this clonotype turned up once. This chain joins TRBV7-3 and TRBJ2-2, with D perhaps assigned TRBD1 or TRBD2 (5 bases each). The CDR3 covers 15 residues. Trimming shortened V by 4 bases and J by 5 bases, and 14 bases separated the two germline ends. Germline V gene sequence: CDR1 SGHTA, CDR2 FQGTGA. CDR3 in DNA: TGTGCCAGCAGCTCCACCGGGGCCAGAACCGGGGAGCTGTTTTTT. Its protein product is CASSSTGARTGELFF.

The chain recombines TRBV29-1 with TRBJ2-7, with D hard to call. The germline V gene has CDR1 SQVTM and CDR2 ANQGSEA. The CDR3 runs 11 residues. Trimming pared 4 bases from V and 5 bases from J, leaving 9 bases between. CDR3 amino acids: CSVAGSHEQYF. In DNA form, the CDR3 reads TGCAGCGTTGCCGGGTCGCACGAGCAGTACTTC.

This chain connects TRBV3-1 to TRBJ2-5, with TRBD1 matching over 10 bases. The tail of the sequence fits TRBJ2-4 better, so the J call may be wrong. Germline V gives CDR1 LGHDT, CDR2 YNNKEL (reference sequence). The CDR3 is 15 residues long. This CDR3 is CASSQDRDRGNIQYF. Written as DNA, the CDR3 is TGTGCCAGCAGCCAAGATAGGGACAGGGGAAACATTCAGTACTTC.

This clonotype was seen only a few times. This chain uses TRBV10-3 with TRBJ2-7, with a weak D call TRBD2 (5 bases). The end of the DNA fits TRBJ2-5 better, so the J call may be wrong. The CDR3 is 14 residues long. Per germline, CDR1 ENHRY and CDR2 SYGVKD. CDR3 loop: CATAPPGFEETQYF. CDR3 DNA: TGTGCCACCGCCCCACCGGGGTTCGAGGAGACCCAGTACTTC.

This sequence joins TRBV20-1 and TRBJ2-3; 9 bases are a match to TRBD1. V trimming: 1 base; J trimming: 2 bases; junction bases outside the gene matches: 10. Germline V CDR1 and CDR2: DFQATT, SNEGSKA (reference sequence). This CDR3 is 17 amino acids long. The CDR3 nucleotides read TGCAGTGCTAGAGCGGACAGGGGCTCACCTCACACAGATACGCAGTATTTT. Its translation: CSARADRGSPHTDTQYF.

This clonotype was seen more than once but under ten times. CDR3: CASSLGGPTKAFF. In nucleotides, the CDR3 is TGTGCCAGCAGCTTAGGTGGACCTACGAAAGCTTTCTTT. The chain joins TRBV7-6 to TRBJ1-1, with D hard to call. This CDR3 region has 13 residues. CDR1 is SGHVS, CDR2 FNYEAQ, per germline. V lost 1 base, J lost 9 bases, and 12 bases lay in between.

J is TRBJ2-7 and V is TRBV27; no definite D call. The CDR3 covers 12 residues. The V gene lost 5 bases and the J gene lost 12 bases, with 17 bases spanning the gap. Germline CDR1 and CDR2: MNHEY and SMNVEV (reference sequence). For the CDR3, the DNA is TGTGCCAGCAGTGGCCCTTCCGGGTCGGTGTACTTC. Translating gives CASSGPSGSVYF.

The J gene is TRBJ2-7, the V gene TRBV7-2; tentative D call: TRBD2 (5 bases). Trimming shortened V by 7 bases and J by 0 bases, and 13 bases separated the two germline ends. The CDR3 contains 14 residues. From germline, CDR1 is SGHTA and CDR2 FQGNSA. As DNA, the CDR3 is TGTGCCAGCATCGCGGAGGTAGCCTCCTACGAGCAGTACTTC. This translates into CASIAEVASYEQYF.